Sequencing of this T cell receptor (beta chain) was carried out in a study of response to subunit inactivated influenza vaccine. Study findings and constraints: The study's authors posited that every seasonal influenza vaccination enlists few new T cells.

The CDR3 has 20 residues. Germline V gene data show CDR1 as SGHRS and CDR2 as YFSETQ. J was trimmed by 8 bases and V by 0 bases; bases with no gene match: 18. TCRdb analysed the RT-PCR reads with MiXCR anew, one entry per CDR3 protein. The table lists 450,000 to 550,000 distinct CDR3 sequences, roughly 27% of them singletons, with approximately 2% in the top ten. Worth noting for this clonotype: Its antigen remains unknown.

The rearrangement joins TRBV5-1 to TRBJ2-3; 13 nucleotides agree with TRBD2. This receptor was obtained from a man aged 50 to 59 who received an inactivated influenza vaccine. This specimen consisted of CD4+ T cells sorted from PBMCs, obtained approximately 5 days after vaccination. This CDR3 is CASSLGGTSGVGRPRGTQYF. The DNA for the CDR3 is TGCGCCAGCAGCTTGGGCGGGACTAGCGGGGTTGGTCGGCCTCGCGGTACGCAGTATTTT.